Below, 12 T cell receptor beta chains from the same sample are listed, as sequenced in a study of CD8+CD57+ T cells in acquired aplastic anemia. Template material for TCR beta VDJ and CDR3 profiling consisted of genomic DNA. In TCRdb, the reads were re-called with MiXCR into one record per CDR3 protein. The sample gives just over 400,000 distinct CDR3 sequences, 65% to 80% of which show up once; approximately 3.8% is in the top ten. Sequencing was done on a sample of sorted CD4+, CD8+, or CD8+CD57+ T cells (not recorded which) from PBMCs. The receptors originated from a human donor in good health, serving as a control.

The chain joins TRBV12-3 or TRBV12-4 to TRBJ2-7, with 7 bases lining up with TRBD1. V shed 4 bases, J shed 5 bases, and the junction held 5 bases outside the gene matches. The CDR3 is made up of 13 amino acids. The CDR3 region has the DNA TGTGCCAGCAGTTGGACAGGCGCCCACGAGCAGTACTTC. Its protein is CASSWTGAHEQYF.

This clonotype occurred many times. V and J are TRBV20-1 and TRBJ2-3; TRBD1 agrees at 9 bases. The CDR3 is 17 amino acids. The J segment lost 4 bases and the V segment lost 2 bases, leaving 13 bases of the junction unmatched. Per the germline V gene, CDR1 is DFQATT and CDR2 is SNEGSKA (reference sequence). The CDR3 nucleotides read TGCAGTGCTAGACCGATGGCGACAGGGGGTTCAGCAGATACGCAGTATTTT. Its protein is CSARPMATGGSADTQYF.

The V and J genes are TRBV29-1 and TRBJ1-2; D remains unclear. The V end lost 5 bases, the J end lost 1 base, and 8 bases lay between the germline ends. Germline V gives CDR1 SQVTM, CDR2 ANQGSEA. CDR3 length: 12 residues. CDR3 DNA: TGCAGCGTTCAGCCTAGTAACTATGGCTACACCTTC. This codes for CSVQPSNYGYTF.

V gene TRBV7-9 combines with J gene TRBJ2-2; the match to TRBD2 covers 7 bases. Trimming at V came to 5 bases and at J to 4 bases, leaving 7 bases not matched to a gene. This CDR3 has 15 residues. Germline-derived CDR1 and CDR2 are SEHNR and FQNEAQ (reference sequence). The CDR3 nucleotides read TGTGCCAGCAGCCGGGAGGACGGTATCACCGGGGAGCTGTTTTTT. Its translation is CASSREDGITGELFF.

As for this clonotype: Given the absence of the conserved phenylalanine or tryptophan at the CDR3 end, a read error is likely. This rearrangement joins TRBV10-3 to TRBJ1-1; 7 nucleotides line up with TRBD1. CDR1 and CDR2 (germline): ENHRY, SYGVKD. The CDR3 totals 14 residues. CDR3 coding DNA: TGTGCCACCGGAGACAGGGCCGAGGGCACTGCAGCTTTCCAT. As protein: CATGDRAEGTAAFH.

The rearrangement links TRBV7-2 to TRBJ2-7, with D perhaps assigned TRBD1 or TRBD2 (5 bases each). V was clipped by 1 base and J by 10 bases, with 23 bases between them. The V gene's germline CDR1 is SGHTA and CDR2 FQGNSA. The CDR3 runs to 16 residues. CDR3 residues: CASSLGDGGRYGYQYF. The CDR3 DNA reads as TGTGCCAGCAGCTTAGGGGACGGAGGACGATATGGCTACCAGTACTTC.

The chain has TRBV14 and TRBJ2-3; D unclear. In germline, CDR1 is SGHDN, CDR2 FVKESK. The CDR3 spans 15 residues. V was clipped by 0 bases and J by 13 bases, with 20 bases between them. The CDR3 spells CASSQERITDGTKYF. CDR3 bases: TGTGCCAGCAGCCAAGAAAGGATCACGGACGGTACTAAGTATTTT.

This clonotype was seen ten or more times. This rearrangement joins TRBV7-9 to TRBJ1-3; the match to TRBD1 covers 7 bases. The V and J ends lost 1 base and 0 bases, in that order; junction bases with no gene match: 9. The CDR3 extends over 18 amino acids. Per the germline V gene, CDR1 is SEHNR and CDR2 is FQNEAQ (reference sequence). CDR3 bases: TGTGCCAGCAGCTTAGTTTCGGGGACAGCTTACTCTGGAAACACCATATATTTT. Residues: CASSLVSGTAYSGNTIYF. Full variable domain (rest looked up from reference TRBV7-9 and TRBJ1-3): DTGVSQNPRHKITKRGQNVTFRCDPISEHNRLYWYRQTLGQGPEFLTYFQNEAQLEKSRLLSDRFSAERPKGSFSTLEIQRTEQGDSAMYLCASSLVSGTAYSGNTIYFGEGSWLTVV.

This chain connects TRBV30 to TRBJ1-1, with D perhaps matching TRBD1 (5 bases). Germline loops: CDR1 GTSNPN, CDR2 SVGIG (reference sequence). Trimming stripped 2 bases from V and 1 base from J, with 14 bases between. CDR3 length: 15 amino acids. CDR3 in DNA: TGTGCCTGGAGTATGACAGCGAGACAGAACACTGAAGCTTTCTTT. Protein: CAWSMTARQNTEAFF.

This CDR3 is CASSLTGDRVKETQYF. The CDR3 bases are TGTGCCAGCAGCTTAACGGGGGACAGGGTAAAAGAGACCCAGTACTTC. V is TRBV7-3 and J is TRBJ2-5, with 9 positions matching TRBD1. The V gene end was trimmed by 0 bases and the J gene end by 3 bases; junction bases not matched to a gene: 5. This CDR3 is 16 amino acids long. Germline CDR1 reads SGHTA; CDR2 reads FQGTGA.

There are a few counts of this clonotype. The genes are TRBV25-1 and TRBJ2-7, with TRBD2 as a possible D gene (6 bases). The germline CDR1 and CDR2 sequences are MGHDK and SYGVNS. The CDR3 is 15 amino acids. The CDR3 DNA sequence: TGTGCTAGAGGGTTAGCGGACATCGCCTCCTACGAGCAGTACTTC. It encodes CARGLADIASYEQYF.

V usage is TRBV9 and J usage is TRBJ1-2; 9 nucleotides match TRBD1. The ends lost 4 bases at V and 8 bases at J; junction bases unmatched: 9. Per the germline V gene, CDR1 is SGDLS and CDR2 is YYNGEE. The CDR3 consists of 14 residues. CDR3 sequence reads: CASSPSGTGSGYTF. Here the CDR3 DNA reads TGTGCCAGCAGCCCCAGTGGGACAGGGAGCGGCTACACCTTC.